This T cell receptor beta chain was captured by sequencing in a study of blood T cell repertoires in COVID-19. V lost 5 bases and J lost 5; bases outside the gene matches: 8. This CDR3 is 14 amino acids long. The germline V gene encodes CDR1 MNHEY and CDR2 SVGAGI. Profiling relied on immunoSEQ multiplex PCR, and the TCRdb table lists in-frame clones only, not all of them. The table includes approximately 300,000 clones, 80% to 95% detected once. The sequence derives from a woman aged 25 to 39 with COVID-19, enrolled during active disease. The sequenced sample was peripheral blood. J is TRBJ2-7 and V is TRBV6-5; 8 nucleotides agree with TRBD2. CDR3 amino acids: CASSPRPAGDEQYF. DNA for the CDR3: TGTGCCAGCAGTCCCCGCCCAGCGGGAGACGAGCAGTACTTC.